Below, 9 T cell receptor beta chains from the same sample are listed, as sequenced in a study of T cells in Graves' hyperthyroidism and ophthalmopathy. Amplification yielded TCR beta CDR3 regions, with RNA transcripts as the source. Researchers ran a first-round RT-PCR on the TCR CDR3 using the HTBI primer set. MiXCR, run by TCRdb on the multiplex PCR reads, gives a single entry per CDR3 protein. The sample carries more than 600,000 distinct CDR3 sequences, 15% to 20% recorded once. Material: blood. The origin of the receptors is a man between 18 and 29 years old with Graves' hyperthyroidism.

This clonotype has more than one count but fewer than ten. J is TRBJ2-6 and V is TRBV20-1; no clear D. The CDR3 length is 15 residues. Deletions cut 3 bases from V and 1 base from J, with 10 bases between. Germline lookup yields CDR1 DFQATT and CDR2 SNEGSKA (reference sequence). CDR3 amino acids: CSASPGLSGANVLTF. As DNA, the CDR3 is TGCAGTGCTAGTCCGGGCCTTTCTGGGGCCAACGTCCTGACTTTC.

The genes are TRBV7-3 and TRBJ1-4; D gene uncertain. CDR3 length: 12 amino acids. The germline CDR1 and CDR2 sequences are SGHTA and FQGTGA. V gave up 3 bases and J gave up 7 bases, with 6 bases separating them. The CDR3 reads CASSFEVEKLFF. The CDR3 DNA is TGTGCCAGCAGCTTCGAAGTTGAAAAACTGTTTTTT.

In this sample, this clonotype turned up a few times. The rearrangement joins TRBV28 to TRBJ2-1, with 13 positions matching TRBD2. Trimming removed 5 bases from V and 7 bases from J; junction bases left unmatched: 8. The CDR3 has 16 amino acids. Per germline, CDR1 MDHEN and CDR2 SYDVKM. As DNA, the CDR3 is TGTGCCAGCAGTATAGGACTAGCGGGAGAGAGGAATGAGCAGTTCTTC. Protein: CASSIGLAGERNEQFF.

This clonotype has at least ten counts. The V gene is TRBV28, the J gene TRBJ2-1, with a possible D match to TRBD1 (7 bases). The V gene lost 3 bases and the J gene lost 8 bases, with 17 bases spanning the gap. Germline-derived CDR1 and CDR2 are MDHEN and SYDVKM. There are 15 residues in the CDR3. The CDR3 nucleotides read TGTGCCAGCAGTTTGGAGGGGGCTGATTGGTATGAGCAGTTCTTC. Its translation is CASSLEGADWYEQFF.

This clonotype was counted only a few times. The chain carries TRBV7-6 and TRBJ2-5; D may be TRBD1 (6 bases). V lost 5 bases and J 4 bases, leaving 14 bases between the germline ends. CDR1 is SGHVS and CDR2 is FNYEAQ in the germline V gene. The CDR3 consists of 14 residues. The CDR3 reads CASSPWTARETQYF. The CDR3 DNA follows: TGTGCCAGCAGCCCTTGGACAGCGCGAGAGACCCAGTACTTC.

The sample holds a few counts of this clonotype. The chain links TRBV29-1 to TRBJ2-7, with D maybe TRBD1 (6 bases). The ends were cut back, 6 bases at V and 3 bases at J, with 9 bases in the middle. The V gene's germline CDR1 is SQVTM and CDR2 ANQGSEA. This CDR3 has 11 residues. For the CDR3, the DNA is TGCAGCGTCTTGGACAGCTACGAGCAGTACTTC. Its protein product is CSVLDSYEQYF.

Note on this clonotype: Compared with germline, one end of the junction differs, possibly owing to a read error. The DNA for the CDR3 is TGCGCCGGCAGCCCAGGGACAGTTTACAATGAGCAGTTCTTC. The encoded protein is CAGSPGTVYNEQFF. The rearrangement joins TRBV5-1 to TRBJ2-1; TRBD1 aligns across 7 bases. The length of the CDR3 is 14 residues. The germline gives CDR1 SGHRS, CDR2 YFSETQ.

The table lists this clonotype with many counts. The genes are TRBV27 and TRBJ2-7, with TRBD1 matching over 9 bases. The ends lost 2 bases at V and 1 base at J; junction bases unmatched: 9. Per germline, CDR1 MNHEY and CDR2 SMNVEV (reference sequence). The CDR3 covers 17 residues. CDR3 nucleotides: TGTGCCAGCAGTTTAGTCGAACCGGGACAGGGTTCCTACGAGCAGTACTTC. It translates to CASSLVEPGQGSYEQYF.

The CDR3 here is CASNSGTSGSWEQYF. As DNA, the CDR3 is TGTGCCAGCAATTCCGGGACTAGCGGGAGTTGGGAGCAGTACTTC. This chain uses TRBV2 with TRBJ2-7; the match to TRBD2 covers 14 bases. Trimming cost V 7 bases and J 7 bases; bases outside gene matches: 9. Germline CDR1 and CDR2: SNHLY and FYNNEI. The CDR3 length is 15 residues.